This T cell receptor beta chain was observed in a study of T-cell reconstitution after alpha-beta-depleted transplantation in children. As it was prepared, the TCRbeta library received unique molecular identifiers. TCRdb processed the PCR reads anew with MiXCR; each CDR3 protein has one entry. The sample yields roughly 590,000 distinct CDR3 sequences, roughly 15% seen once. Trimming took 1 base from V and 0 from J, leaving 18 bases between them. The CDR3 has 19 amino acids. In germline, CDR1 is SGHAT, CDR2 FQNNGV. The chain combines TRBV11-2 with TRBJ1-4; no clear D. Specimen: PBMCs from the stem cell graft donor, collected from the stem cell graft. This TCR was sampled from a human donor who donated a stem cell graft to a child with acute myeloid leukemia. The CDR3 nucleotides are TGTGCCAGCAGCTTAGTTTCGGGTGGCGGGGTAACAACTAATGAAAAACTGTTTTTT. This translates into CASSLVSGGGVTTNEKLFF.